The TCR beta chain under discussion was sequenced for a study of cytomegalovirus exposure and HLA in healthy donors. The assay was immunoSEQ multiplex PCR, and TCRdb's table has in-frame clones only and misses some. This table has around 130,000 clones, approximately 89% appearing once. The validation cohort, a group of some 120 subjects, included the donors and was separate from the approximately 670-subject first cohort. The clonotype originates from a man aged 25-45 years in good health and CMV-seronegative. Sample: PBMCs.

CDR3 bases: TGTGCCAGCAGTTACTTGCGGGATTCACCCCTCCACTTT. As protein: CASSYLRDSPLHF. The V call is TRBV6-5, the J call TRBJ1-6; D is ambiguous. Germline V gives CDR1 MNHEY, CDR2 SVGAGI. The CDR3 loop spans 13 amino acids. Trimming cost V 1 base and J 8 bases, with 6 bases left between them.